Here is one T cell receptor (beta chain) with its context. The protocol was immunoSEQ multiplex PCR, while the TCRdb copy is restricted to in-frame clones and leaves out a portion. This sample has about 100,000 clones, with around 93% found just once. This entry is derived from a study of T cell changes during pregnancy in multiple sclerosis. CDR1 is MNHEY and CDR2 is SVGAGI in the germline V gene. This CDR3 is built from 14 residues. The ends were cut back, 8 bases at V and 4 bases at J, with 17 bases in the middle. This TCR came from a female donor with multiple sclerosis, enrolled in a pregnancy study. The sample in question was peripheral blood, obtained after pregnancy. The chain uses TRBV6-5 and TRBJ1-1, with D perhaps matching TRBD1 (6 bases). CDR3 bases: TGTGCCAGCTCCCCCAGGGGAGGGGGCACTGAAGCTTTCTTT. Protein sequence: CASSPRGGGTEAFF.